This TCR beta chain was captured in a study of blood T cell repertoires in COVID-19. Study details: Material from acute and convalescent COVID-19 was sourced from the United States, Italy and Spain.

Trimming shortened V by 1 base and J by 0 bases, and 7 bases separated the two germline ends. The V gene's germline CDR1 is SGHTA and CDR2 FQGNSA. This CDR3 spans 14 amino acids. In the authors' methods: Counts of nucleated cells, estimated from reference gene primer amplification, were obtained. Clones were read by immunoSEQ multiplex PCR, and TCRdb kept only the in-frame ones, dropping some. That table gives V, J and clone size, and the DNA gave D and trimming. The profile shows 180,000 or so clones, about four fifths of them singletons. Study members were between about 18 and 100 years old and lived in 20 to 25 US regions. Participants' own reports of clinical history determined their cohort assignment.

This TCR was recovered from a man aged 40-49 years who had recovered from COVID-19. The genes are TRBV7-2 and TRBJ2-7; D is uncertain. Sequencing used PBMCs or T cells enriched from blood (not recorded which). The CDR3: CASSLGAYSYEQYF. In DNA, the CDR3 is TGTGCCAGCAGCTTAGGCGCCTACTCCTACGAGCAGTACTTC.